These T cell receptor beta chains were read from a single sample in a study of regulatory and conventional T cells in RAG deficiency. Clones were read by immunoSEQ multiplex PCR, and TCRdb kept only the in-frame ones, dropping some. The table shows approximately 48,000 clones, with about 87% occurring only once. This same sample was also part of a study on regulatory T cells.

Source material: CD4+ effector T cells sorted from blood. The source is a human donor in good health. Both conserved end residues are part of each CDR3. Fields, in order: D gene, J gene, V gene, clone size, CDR3 DNA, CDR3 protein. A D gene is named only where the DNA matches it firmly. Size values are once, few and many counts, or a class for expanded clones, and some rows have none.

NA | TRBJ2-3 | TRBV10-3 | NA | TGTGCCATCAGTCCAAGGGGCCCAATTGAAGGAGATACGCAGTATTTT | CAISPRGPIEGDTQYF
NA | TRBJ1-1 | TRBV7-9 | NA | TGTGCCAGCAGCTTAGTTCAGGAAGCTTTCTTT | CASSLVQEAFF
TRBD1 | TRBJ1-1 | TRBV7-9 | once | TGTGCCAGCAGCCTAGGGCGTTCGGGACAGGGTACGAGGAACACTGAAGCTTTCTTT | CASSLGRSGQGTRNTEAFF
TRBD2 | TRBJ2-2 | TRBV5-1 | NA | TGCGCCAGCACCCTGCTGCAGGGTAGCGGGACCGGGGAGCTGTTTTTT | CASTLLQGSGTGELFF
NA | TRBJ1-1 | TRBV19 | NA | TGTGCCAGTAGTATCCCTGTCCGGGGGACTGAAGCTTTCTTT | CASSIPVRGTEAFF
NA | TRBJ1-5 | TRBV6-5 | NA | TGTGCCAGCAGTTATCCAGAGAATAGCAATCAGCCCCAGCATTTT | CASSYPENSNQPQHF
TRBD2 | TRBJ2-3 | TRBV18 | NA | TGTGCCAGCTCACCACTCGCGGGGGGTCTAGATACGCAGTATTTT | CASSPLAGGLDTQYF
TRBD1 | TRBJ1-4 | TRBV30 | NA | TGTGCCTGGGATGACAGGGGAAATGAAAAACTGTTTTTT | CAWDDRGNEKLFF
NA | TRBJ2-6 | TRBV6-1 | NA | TGTGCCAGCTCTGGGGCCAACGTCCTGACTTTC | CASSGANVLTF
NA | TRBJ2-7 | TRBV7-9 | few | TGTGCCAGCGGCACCCAGGGTACCCACGAGCAGTACTTC | CASGTQGTHEQYF
TRBD1 | TRBJ1-5 | TRBV27 | NA | TGTGCCACAGCCCGAGGGACAGCTCTTAGCAATCAGCCCCAGCATTTT | CATARGTALSNQPQHF
TRBD1 | TRBJ1-2 | TRBV19 | NA | TGTGCCAGTAGGTTAACCGGGACAGGGGGTGCTGGCTACACCTTC | CASRLTGTGGAGYTF
TRBD2 | TRBJ2-2 | TRBV19 | NA | TGTGCCACCACCGGGACTAGGACCGGGGAGCTGTTTTTT | CATTGTRTGELFF
NA | TRBJ2-5 | TRBV6-5 | NA | TGTGCCAGCAGTTACAGCGCGCTCCAAGAGACCCAGTACTTC | CASSYSALQETQYF
NA | TRBJ1-5 | TRBV27 | NA | TGTGCCAGCAGTTCTACCGGGGGGGCTCAGCCCCAGCATTTT | CASSSTGGAQPQHF
NA | TRBJ1-4 | TRBV6-1 | NA | TGTGCCAGCAGTGAACTGACGGGAGAAAAACTGTTTTTT | CASSELTGEKLFF
TRBD1 | TRBJ2-2 | TRBV10-1 | NA | TGCGCCAGCAGCGACCAGGGGGCTCGCGACACCGGGGAGCTGTTTTTT | CASSDQGARDTGELFF
NA | TRBJ1-1 | TRBV9 | NA | TGTGCCAGCAGCGTAGAGCAAGTAAACACTGAAGCTTTCTTT | CASSVEQVNTEAFF
NA | TRBJ2-1 | TRBV6-6 | NA | TGTGCCAGCATCATGATTGGGGGGTTGGAGCAGTTCTTC | CASIMIGGLEQFF
NA | TRBJ2-3 | TRBV20-1 | NA | TGCAGTGCTTTCCGCTATACGCAGTATTTT | CSAFRYTQYF
NA | TRBJ2-7 | TRBV7-9 | few | TGTGCCAGCAGCTACACCTACGAGCAGTACTTC | CASSYTYEQYF
NA | TRBJ2-7 | TRBV5-1 | once | TGCGCCAGCAGCTTGGGTCTAGCGTTCTCCTACGAGCAGTACTTC | CASSLGLAFSYEQYF
NA | TRBJ2-1 | TRBV7-9 | NA | TGTGCCAGCAGCTTAGTGTTAGGACTACCGGTTAATGAGCAGTTCTTC | CASSLVLGLPVNEQFF
TRBD1 | TRBJ1-1 | TRBV19 | NA | TGTGCCAGTAGTCCTGGGGGGACAGTTAACACTGAAGCTTTCTTT | CASSPGGTVNTEAFF
TRBD1 | TRBJ1-2 | TRBV14 | NA | TGTGCCAGCAGCCCGACAGGGAACTATGGCTACACCTTC | CASSPTGNYGYTF
TRBD1 | TRBJ2-5 | TRBV7-9 | NA | TGTGCCAGCAGCGGCGGGACAGGGGCCCAGTACTTC | CASSGGTGAQYF
TRBD1 | TRBJ2-1 | TRBV6-1 | NA | TGTGCCAGCAGTGAACCCGGGACAGGGGCTGATGAGCAGTTCTTC | CASSEPGTGADEQFF
NA | TRBJ2-2 | TRBV7-7 | NA | TGTGCTAGCAGCCCCACCAAGACAGAAACCGGGGAGCTGTTTTTT | CASSPTKTETGELFF
NA | TRBJ1-5 | TRBV19 | few | TGTGCCATTGGGGGCAGACCCAATCAGCCCCAGCATTTT | CAIGGRPNQPQHF
NA | TRBJ1-5 | TRBV5-1 | NA | TGCGCCAGCAGCGTTAGGGGGGGGAATCAGCCCCAGCATTTT | CASSVRGGNQPQHF
NA | TRBJ1-6 | TRBV6-4 | NA | TGTGCCAGCAGTCTGGACGGCAATAATTCACCCCTCCACTTT | CASSLDGNNSPLHF
TRBD2 | TRBJ2-1 | TRBV7-3 | once | TGTGCCAGCAGCCCTCGGAGCGGGGTGGGCTACAATGAGCAGTTCTTC | CASSPRSGVGYNEQFF
NA | TRBJ1-1 | TRBV19 | NA | TGTGCCAGTCGCCGGAAGGCAGGGGAGAACACTGAAGCTTTCTTT | CASRRKAGENTEAFF
NA | TRBJ1-2 | TRBV6-4 | once | TGTGCCAGCAGAGACCACTTGGGTGGCTACACCTTC | CASRDHLGGYTF
NA | TRBJ1-6 | TRBV7-9 | NA | TGTGCCAGCAGCTGGATGGGGGGAAATTCACCCCTCCACTTT | CASSWMGGNSPLHF
TRBD2 | TRBJ2-4 | TRBV11-3 | NA | TGTGCCAGCAGCTTATCGAGCGGGAGAGCCAAAAACATTCAGTACTTC | CASSLSSGRAKNIQYF
TRBD1 | TRBJ1-4 | TRBV6-5 | NA | TGTGCCAGCAGTAGGTCGGACAGGGGTGAAAAACTGTTTTTT | CASSRSDRGEKLFF